This T cell receptor (beta chain) was sequenced for a study of Graves' ophthalmopathy and Graves' hyperthyroidism. Beta-chain TCR CDR3 regions were amplified from RNA transcripts. HTBI primers primed a first-round RT-PCR, and a second-round multiplex PCR followed. In TCRdb, the multiplex PCR reads were re-called with MiXCR into one record per CDR3 protein. The sample has about 740,000 distinct CDR3 sequences, roughly 41% seen once. The CDR3 has 16 amino acids. Germline-derived CDR1 and CDR2 are MGHDK and SYGVNS. V shed 6 bases, J shed 4 bases, and the junction held 9 bases outside the gene matches. This receptor was taken from an adult man with Graves' ophthalmopathy. The sample was peripheral blood. The V and J genes are TRBV25-1 and TRBJ2-2; 9 bases are shared with TRBD1. CDR3 amino acids: CASRLTGTGITGELFF. CDR3 DNA: TGTGCCAGCAGGTTAACCGGGACAGGGATCACCGGGGAGCTGTTTTTT.